This entry lists 18 T cell receptor beta chains sequenced from one sample in a study of shared clonotypes between healthy human individuals. Naive CD8 cells lacked CD45RO and underwent positive selection for CCR7, leaving out terminally differentiated effector memory CD45RA+ cells. Some clones are missing from TCRdb's copy, which holds only in-frame ones; the method was immunoSEQ multiplex PCR. The sample includes 2 million to 2.5 million clones, approximately 94% of them seen just once. Specimen: naive CD8+ T cells from PBMCs. These receptors came from a man between 18 and 35 years old in good health. Some clones in this sample may be carry-over from other donors' samples.

The chain recombines TRBV7-9 with TRBJ1-3, with D perhaps TRBD1 (5 bases). Germline values: CDR1 SEHNR, CDR2 FQNEAQ (reference sequence). This CDR3 has 15 residues. Trimming cost V 1 base and J 2 bases, with 9 bases left between them. The CDR3 here is CASSLGTTAGNTIYF. As DNA, the CDR3 is TGTGCCAGCAGCTTAGGGACAACGGCTGGAAACACCATATATTTT. Filled out from reference TRBV7-9 and TRBJ1-3, the complete variable domain reads DTGVSQNPRHKITKRGQNVTFRCDPISEHNRLYWYRQTLGQGPEFLTYFQNEAQLEKSRLLSDRFSAERPKGSFSTLEIQRTEQGDSAMYLCASSLGTTAGNTIYFGEGSWLTVV.

As DNA, the CDR3 is TGTGCCAGCAGCTTAGTAGGGACGGGGCCCTCTCGGGAGACCCAGTACTTC. It codes for CASSLVGTGPSRETQYF. The rearrangement links TRBV7-6 to TRBJ2-5, with D possibly called TRBD1 or TRBD2 (5 bases each). CDR3 length: 17 amino acids. Trimming removed 1 base at V and 5 bases at J, with 20 bases between. CDR1 and CDR2 from the germline V gene are SGHVS and FNYEAQ.

To note about this clone: This same CDR3 is encoded by further DNA sequences in the sample. This rearrangement joins TRBV7-9 to TRBJ2-1; no definite D call. V was pared by 1 base and J by 4 bases, with 5 bases between. Germline CDR1 SEHNR, CDR2 FQNEAQ (reference sequence). The CDR3 loop spans 13 amino acids. In DNA form, the CDR3 reads TGTGCCAGCAGCTTAGTCTTGTACAATGAGCAGTTCTTC. Amino acid sequence: CASSLVLYNEQFF.

This clone was detected once. The rearrangement uses TRBV28 and TRBJ1-5, with TRBD1 as a possible D gene (5 bases). The CDR3 is 15 residues long. Germline V gives CDR1 MDHEN, CDR2 SYDVKM. V was cut by 6 bases and J by 2 bases, with 14 bases left in between. CDR3 in DNA: TGTGCCAGCAGGCTCGGGGGGTATGGCAATCAGCCCCAGCATTTT. Its protein is CASRLGGYGNQPQHF.

In DNA form, the CDR3 reads TGTGCCAGCAGCTTAGTGGCCCGGCGGCACTATGGCTACACCTTC. This sequence encodes CASSLVARRHYGYTF. The V and J genes are TRBV7-9 and TRBJ1-2, with D hard to call. This CDR3 has 15 residues. V was pared by 1 base and J by 3 bases, with 12 bases between. Germline loops: CDR1 SEHNR, CDR2 FQNEAQ (reference sequence).

The CDR3 DNA sequence: TGTGCCAGCAGCTTCGGGACAGGCCCCGGGGAGGGCGAGCAGTACTTC. It encodes CASSFGTGPGEGEQYF. The chain is built from TRBV11-2 and TRBJ2-7, with D perhaps matching TRBD1 (8 bases). CDR3 length: 16 residues. Trimming took 3 bases from V and 6 from J, leaving 21 bases between them. CDR1 and CDR2 from the germline V gene are SGHAT and FQNNGV. Full variable domain (remainder filled in from reference TRBV11-2 and TRBJ2-7): EAGVAQSPRYKIIEKRQSVAFWCNPISGHATLYWYQQILGQGPKLLIQFQNNGVVDDSQLPKDRFSAERLKGVDSTLKIQPAKLEDSAVYLCASSFGTGPGEGEQYFGPGTRLTVT.

The V and J genes are TRBV27 and TRBJ2-1; D uncertain. V lost 5 bases to trimming and J lost 5 bases, with 22 bases between them. This CDR3 contains 17 residues. The germline gives CDR1 MNHEY, CDR2 SMNVEV (reference sequence). The CDR3 loop is CASSTTRTDGYDNEQFF. As DNA, the CDR3 is TGTGCCAGCAGTACTACTCGGACGGACGGATACGACAATGAGCAGTTCTTC.

This clone was seen just once. This chain connects TRBV15 to TRBJ2-5; the D gene is possibly TRBD1 (8 bases). Trimming removed 5 bases from V and 5 bases from J, with 18 bases in between. Per germline, CDR1 LNHNV and CDR2 YYDKDF (reference sequence). The CDR3 sequence is 15 residues long. The chain's CDR3 is CATSGRTGREETQYF. CDR3 in DNA: TGTGCCACCAGCGGCAGGACAGGGAGGGAGGAGACCCAGTACTTC.

This chain connects TRBV6-6 to TRBJ2-3, with D perhaps matching TRBD2 (5 bases). The CDR3 is 16 amino acids. Germline CDR1 and CDR2: MNHNY and SVGAGI (reference sequence). The V end was cut by 0 bases, the J end by 1 base, with 11 bases between. DNA of the CDR3: TGTGCCAGCAGTTACTCGCTACCGAGGGGCACAGATACGCAGTATTTT. It yields the protein CASSYSLPRGTDTQYF.

The CDR3 coding sequence is TGTGCCATCAGTGGAAGGGACACCTTCAACAATGAGCAGTTCTTC. Translation: CAISGRDTFNNEQFF. The rearrangement uses TRBV10-3 and TRBJ2-1; D perhaps matches TRBD1 (6 bases). The CDR3 covers 15 residues. Germline V CDR1 and CDR2: ENHRY, SYGVKD. Between the trimmed V and J ends, which lost 4 bases and 5 bases, there was a span of 15 bases.

This chain's CDR3 is CASSAGTGSLSGFF. The CDR3 nucleotides read TGTGCCAGCAGCGCGGGGACAGGGAGTTTGAGTGGGTTCTTC. V and J are TRBV5-6 and TRBJ2-1; TRBD1 matches 9 bases. The V segment lost 4 bases and the J segment 15 bases; nucleotides outside the gene matches: 14. The CDR3 is made up of 14 amino acids. In germline, CDR1 is SGHDT, CDR2 YYEEEE.

The gene calls are TRBV13 and TRBJ1-2, with 10 bases identical to TRBD1. This CDR3 spans 15 amino acids. CDR1 and CDR2 from the germline V gene are PRHDT and FYEKMQ (reference sequence). V dropped 5 bases and J dropped 3; count of bases not matched to a gene: 6. The CDR3: CASSVRDRGHYGYTF. The CDR3 bases are TGTGCCAGCAGCGTACGGGACAGGGGACACTATGGCTACACCTTC.

The V and J genes are TRBV7-3 and TRBJ2-1; a weak D match, TRBD1 (5 bases). Germline loops: CDR1 SGHTA, CDR2 FQGTGA. The CDR3 has 13 amino acids. V dropped 4 bases and J dropped 6 bases, with 10 bases sitting between them. The CDR3: CASSSQGLNEQFF. The DNA of the CDR3 is TGTGCCAGCAGCTCTCAGGGCCTCAATGAGCAGTTCTTC.

The CDR3 region is CASSQGQVGYNEQFF. The CDR3 nucleotides are TGTGCCAGCAGCCAGGGACAGGTGGGATACAATGAGCAGTTCTTC. The chain joins TRBV9 to TRBJ2-1, with 8 bases that match TRBD1. V gave up 4 bases and J gave up 4 bases; unmatched junction bases: 7. Germline CDR1 is SGDLS and CDR2 is YYNGEE. The CDR3 has 15 residues.

The rearrangement joins TRBV28 to TRBJ2-7; 9 bases align to TRBD1. This CDR3 has 15 residues. V lost 4 bases to trimming and J lost 2 bases; unmatched junction nucleotides: 6. CDR1 MDHEN and CDR2 SYDVKM come from the germline V gene. The CDR3 region is CASSWGQGLTYEQYF. The CDR3 DNA reads TGTGCCAGCAGTTGGGGACAGGGCCTGACCTACGAGCAGTACTTC.

This chain uses TRBV5-8 with TRBJ2-5; D is unclear. The germline V gene has CDR1 SGHTS and CDR2 YDEGEE. The CDR3 consists of 17 residues. V lost 0 bases and J lost 3, with 18 bases in between. CDR3 amino acids: CASSLAIPAIPEETQYF. The CDR3 nucleotides read TGTGCCAGCAGCTTGGCAATCCCAGCGATCCCAGAAGAGACCCAGTACTTC. The whole variable domain, remainder taken from reference TRBV5-8 and TRBJ2-5, is EAGVTQSPTHLIKTRGQQATLRCSPISGHTSVYWYQQALGLGLQFLLWYDEGEERNRGNFPPRFSGRQFPNYSSELNVNALELEDSALYLCASSLAIPAIPEETQYFGPGTRLLVL.

About this clone: Its ends do not fully match the called genes, so a read error is possible. Here the CDR3 DNA reads TGTGCCAGCAATCAGGGAGTCGAAGATTTT. As protein: CASNQGVEDF. The rearrangement uses TRBV11-3 and TRBJ1-3; possibly TRBD1 for D (5 bases). There are 10 residues in the CDR3. Germline V gene sequence: CDR1 SGHNT, CDR2 YENEEA.

Of note for this clone: Other DNA variants within this sample encode the same CDR3. V usage is TRBV7-9 and J usage is TRBJ2-1; 12 bases agree with TRBD2. The CDR3 is 15 residues long. Looked up from germline, CDR1 is SEHNR and CDR2 is FQNEAQ (reference sequence). Trimming took 4 bases from V and 4 from J; bases not matched to a gene: 2. The CDR3 reads CASSSTSGRYNEQFF. CDR3 sequence (DNA): TGTGCCAGCAGCTCGACTAGCGGGAGATACAATGAGCAGTTCTTC.